This T cell receptor beta chain was sequenced in a study of cytomegalovirus exposure and HLA in healthy donors. Broader study findings: It was 164 TCR beta chains that were listed as cytomegalovirus-associated.

The CDR3 runs 14 residues. CDR1 MNHNS and CDR2 SASEGT come from the germline V gene. V was cut by 2 bases and J by 1 base, with 8 bases left in between. This PCR relied on a set of 60 Vbeta primers and 13 Jbeta primers. Profiling relied on immunoSEQ multiplex PCR, and the TCRdb table lists in-frame clones only, not all of them. The table shows some 100,000 clones, with around 75% occurring only once. Of note for this clone: What it binds is unknown.

Each donor's status was that of a healthy bone marrow donor. The chain links TRBV6-1 to TRBJ1-1; D possibly corresponds to TRBD1 (5 bases). Source material: PBMCs. The origin of this receptor is a woman aged 18-30 years in good health and CMV-seropositive. Here the CDR3 DNA reads TGTGCCAGCAGTGAAATTACAGGGAACACTGAAGCTTTCTTT. It is translated as CASSEITGNTEAFF.